Each of the 21 T cell receptor beta chains below was sequenced from the same sample in a study of blood T cell repertoires in COVID-19. TCRdb's copy holds only in-frame clones and misses some; the assay was immunoSEQ multiplex PCR. The sample consists of under 300,000 clones, roughly 82% of them appearing once. The sequencing input was peripheral blood. These receptors all stem from a man older than 75 with acute or convalescent COVID-19.

The V call is TRBV7-9, the J call TRBJ1-4, with a weak D call TRBD1 (5 bases). CDR3 length: 15 residues. Trimming removed 4 bases from V and 7 bases from J, with 16 bases in between. Germline loops: CDR1 SEHNR, CDR2 FQNEAQ (reference sequence). CDR3 sequence: CASSSRAGGGEKLFF. Written as DNA, the CDR3 is TGTGCCAGCAGCTCTAGGGCGGGGGGAGGTGAAAAACTGTTTTTT. Full variable domain (rest looked up from reference TRBV7-9 and TRBJ1-4): DTGVSQNPRHKITKRGQNVTFRCDPISEHNRLYWYRQTLGQGPEFLTYFQNEAQLEKSRLLSDRFSAERPKGSFSTLEIQRTEQGDSAMYLCASSSRAGGGEKLFFGSGTQLSVL.

This clone was found once. The chain employs TRBV7-8 and TRBJ1-3; 8 bases align to TRBD1. Germline assignment: CDR1 SGHVS and CDR2 FQNEAQ. V dropped 5 bases and J dropped 1; count of bases not matched to a gene: 10. The CDR3 totals 17 residues. In DNA, the CDR3 is TGTGCCAGCAGCCCGTACAAAAGGACAGGGTCTGGAAACACCATATATTTT. Translation gives CASSPYKRTGSGNTIYF.

This chain joins TRBV24-1 and TRBJ2-3; 12 bases are a match to TRBD2. CDR1 and CDR2 (germline): KGHDR, SFDVKD. The ends lost 4 bases at V and 14 bases at J; junction bases unmatched: 6. The CDR3 spans 13 residues. The CDR3 DNA follows: TGTGCCACCAGTGAAACGACTAGCGGGAGTTTGTATTTT. It codes for CATSETTSGSLYF.

The table lists this clone with a few counts. The chain joins TRBV18 to TRBJ1-5; perhaps TRBD1 as D (6 bases). CDR3 length: 15 amino acids. Trimming took 5 bases from V and 3 from J, leaving 14 bases between them. Germline V lookup: CDR1 KGHSH, CDR2 LQKENI. DNA for the CDR3: TGTGCCAGCTCAACAGGGCCTTCGCCCAATCAGCCCCAGCATTTT. As protein: CASSTGPSPNQPQHF.

On this clone itself: Additional DNA sequences in this sample encode the identical CDR3. This chain joins TRBV6-5 and TRBJ1-3; maybe TRBD1 (6 bases). CDR1 MNHEY and CDR2 SVGAGI come from the germline V gene. Trimming cost V 0 bases and J 2 bases, with 8 bases left between them. The CDR3 totals 15 residues. The CDR3 protein is CASSYSTGTGNTIYF. The CDR3 DNA reads as TGTGCCAGCAGTTACTCCACAGGGACTGGAAACACCATATATTTT.

The chain carries TRBV2 and TRBJ1-1, with D possibly TRBD1 on 6 matching bases. This CDR3 comprises 14 residues. In germline, CDR1 is SNHLY, CDR2 FYNNEI. The V gene lost 6 bases and the J gene lost 4 bases, with 15 bases spanning the gap. CDR3 in amino acids: CASRSHRDGTEAFF. As DNA, the CDR3 is TGTGCCAGCAGGAGCCACAGGGATGGCACTGAAGCTTTCTTT.

This sequence joins TRBV5-4 and TRBJ2-3; D may be TRBD1 (5 bases). Looked up from germline, CDR1 is SGHNT and CDR2 is YYREEE (reference sequence). The CDR3 extends over 15 amino acids. V shed 4 bases and J shed 2 bases, with 14 bases lying between them. DNA of the CDR3: TGTGCCAGCAGCCCCCAGGGATCCCTCACAGATACGCAGTATTTT. Translated, it gives CASSPQGSLTDTQYF.

About this clone: The identical CDR3 is also encoded by other nucleotide sequences in the sample. The gene calls are TRBV5-4 and TRBJ2-5, with D perhaps TRBD1 (6 bases). Trimming took 0 bases from V and 4 from J, leaving 10 bases between them. The germline V gene encodes CDR1 SGHNT and CDR2 YYREEE (reference sequence). This CDR3 contains 14 residues. CDR3 DNA: TGTGCCAGCAGCTTGGCAGGGGCGGGAGAGACCCAGTACTTC. Translation gives CASSLAGAGETQYF.

The CDR3 loop is CASSNGGTPGDQFF. In DNA, the CDR3 is TGTGCCAGCAGTAATGGCGGCACCCCGGGGGATCAGTTCTTC. J is TRBJ2-1 and V is TRBV7-9, with D perhaps matching TRBD2 (6 bases). The germline V gene has CDR1 SEHNR and CDR2 FQNEAQ (reference sequence). The germline V and J ends were trimmed by 6 bases and 13 bases, with 22 bases remaining between them. The CDR3 loop spans 14 amino acids.

Details on this clone: A junction boundary mismatches the germline segment, possibly from a read error. The rearrangement joins TRBV7-7 to TRBJ2-7; perhaps TRBD1 as D (6 bases). Germline lookup yields CDR1 SSHAT and CDR2 FNYEAQ (reference sequence). The CDR3 loop spans 14 amino acids. The CDR3 nucleotides are TGTGCTAGCAGCTTAGACAGGAGCTCCTACGAGCAGTACTTC. It codes for CASSLDRSSYEQYF.

The V and J genes are TRBV19 and TRBJ2-7; D gene unclear. The CDR3 runs 14 residues. In germline, CDR1 is LNHDA, CDR2 SQIVND (reference sequence). The V end lost 4 bases, the J end lost 0 bases, and 10 bases lay between the germline ends. The CDR3 DNA sequence: TGTGCCAGTAGTACGGGTATGAGCTCCTACGAGCAGTACTTC. Amino acids: CASSTGMSSYEQYF. The variable domain in full, completed from reference TRBV19 and TRBJ2-7, reads DGGITQSPKYLFRKEGQNVTLSCEQNLNHDAMYWYRQDPGQGLRLIYYSQIVNDFQKGDIAEGYSVSREKKESFPLTVTSAQKNPTAFYLCASSTGMSSYEQYFGPGTRLTVT.

The rearrangement uses TRBV24-1 and TRBJ2-3; perhaps TRBD2 as D (6 bases). This CDR3 has 16 residues. The germline V gene encodes CDR1 KGHDR and CDR2 SFDVKD. The ends were cut back, 3 bases at V and 1 base at J, with 13 bases in the middle. DNA of the CDR3: TGTGCCACCAGTGATAAGGGGACTCCTGGCACAGATACGCAGTATTTT. This translates into CATSDKGTPGTDTQYF.

This chain links TRBV5-1 with TRBJ1-3; D is perhaps TRBD1 (5 bases). V lost 6 bases, J lost 4 bases, and 17 bases lay in between. Germline CDR1 reads SGHRS; CDR2 reads YFSETQ. CDR3 size: 15 residues. The chain's CDR3 is CASTVGGAGGNTIYF. The DNA of the CDR3 is TGCGCCAGCACCGTGGGGGGAGCGGGAGGAAACACCATATATTTT.

This clone was counted a single time. The V call is TRBV28, the J call TRBJ2-6, with TRBD2 matching over 8 bases. CDR3 length: 19 residues. Germline loops: CDR1 MDHEN, CDR2 SYDVKM. After removal of 3 bases from V and 4 bases from J, the junction contained 14 bases not matched to a gene. DNA for the CDR3: TGTGCCAGCAGTTTGGGCGGGGGGCGGACCAGGGTCGGGGCCAACGTCCTGACTTTC. Its translation is CASSLGGGRTRVGANVLTF.

The gene calls are TRBV3-1 (or the pseudogene TRBV3-2) and TRBJ1-6; no firm D call. The V gene lost 2 bases and the J gene lost 9 bases, with 11 bases spanning the gap. The germline CDR1 and CDR2 sequences are LGHDT and YNNKEL (reference sequence). CDR3 length equals 14 residues. The CDR3 region has the DNA TGTGCCAGCAGCCAAAATCCCGCGGGTTCACCCCTCCACTTT. It specifies CASSQNPAGSPLHF.

The chain links TRBV6-5 to TRBJ1-5; D may be TRBD1 (5 bases). The CDR3 is 15 amino acids. Per the germline V gene, CDR1 is MNHEY and CDR2 is SVGAGI. Trimming removed 8 bases from V and 3 bases from J, with 17 bases in between. CDR3 coding DNA: TGTGCCAGCGCACCACAGGCACAGGTCAATCAGCCCCAGCATTTT. Protein product: CASAPQAQVNQPQHF.

The rearrangement uses TRBV28 and TRBJ1-4, with D maybe TRBD1 (6 bases). The CDR3 has 16 amino acids. The V end lost 5 bases, the J end lost 4 bases, and 17 bases lay between the germline ends. Germline V gene sequence: CDR1 MDHEN, CDR2 SYDVKM. The CDR3 is CASSTPDRPFNEKLFF. CDR3 in DNA: TGTGCCAGCAGTACCCCTGACAGGCCCTTTAATGAAAAACTGTTTTTT.

The chain joins TRBV11-2 to TRBJ2-7; the D is unclear. The CDR3 covers 12 residues. CDR1 SGHAT and CDR2 FQNNGV come from the germline V gene. V dropped 3 bases and J dropped 6 bases, with 9 bases sitting between them. CDR3 in amino acids: CASSFPGVEQYF. CDR3 sequence (DNA): TGTGCCAGCAGCTTCCCCGGAGTCGAGCAGTACTTC.

In regard to this clone: The same CDR3 arises from other DNA sequences in this sample as well. The CDR3 DNA follows: TGTGCCAGCAGCTCTCTAGCGGGAGGGCCCGATACGCAGTATTTT. Its translation: CASSSLAGGPDTQYF. V usage is TRBV7-2 and J usage is TRBJ2-3; TRBD2 aligns across 12 bases. V shed 4 bases, J shed 6 bases, and the junction held 5 bases outside the gene matches. The CDR3 spans 15 residues. From germline, CDR1 is SGHTA and CDR2 FQGNSA.

Worth noting for this clone: The sample has other DNA sequences that encode this CDR3 too. This chain uses TRBV18 with TRBJ1-2; 8 bases align to TRBD1. The CDR3 covers 13 residues. The V segment lost 3 bases and the J segment 4 bases; nucleotides outside the gene matches: 1. The germline gives CDR1 KGHSH, CDR2 LQKENI. The CDR3 spells CASSPDRVYGYTF. The CDR3 DNA follows: TGTGCCAGCTCACCGGACAGGGTCTATGGCTACACCTTC.

The chain uses TRBV6-5 and TRBJ1-2; D is ambiguous. The CDR3 length is 15 residues. The V end was cut by 7 bases, the J end by 3 bases, with 18 bases between. Germline assignment: CDR1 MNHEY and CDR2 SVGAGI. DNA of the CDR3: TGTGCCAGCAAAAGTCGCGGATTCGGTCACTATGGCTACACCTTC. Its translation: CASKSRGFGHYGYTF.